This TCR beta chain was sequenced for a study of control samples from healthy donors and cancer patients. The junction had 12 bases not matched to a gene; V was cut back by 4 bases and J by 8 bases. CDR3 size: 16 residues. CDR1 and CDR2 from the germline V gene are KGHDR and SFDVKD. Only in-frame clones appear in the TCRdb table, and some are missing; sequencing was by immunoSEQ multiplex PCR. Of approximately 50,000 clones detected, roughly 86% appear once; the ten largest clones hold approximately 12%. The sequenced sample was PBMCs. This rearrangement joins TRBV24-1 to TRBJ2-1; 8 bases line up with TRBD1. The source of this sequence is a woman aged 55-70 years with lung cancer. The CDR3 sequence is CATSELTGATFDEQFF. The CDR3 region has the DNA TGTGCCACCAGTGAGCTGACAGGGGCTACATTCGATGAGCAGTTCTTC.